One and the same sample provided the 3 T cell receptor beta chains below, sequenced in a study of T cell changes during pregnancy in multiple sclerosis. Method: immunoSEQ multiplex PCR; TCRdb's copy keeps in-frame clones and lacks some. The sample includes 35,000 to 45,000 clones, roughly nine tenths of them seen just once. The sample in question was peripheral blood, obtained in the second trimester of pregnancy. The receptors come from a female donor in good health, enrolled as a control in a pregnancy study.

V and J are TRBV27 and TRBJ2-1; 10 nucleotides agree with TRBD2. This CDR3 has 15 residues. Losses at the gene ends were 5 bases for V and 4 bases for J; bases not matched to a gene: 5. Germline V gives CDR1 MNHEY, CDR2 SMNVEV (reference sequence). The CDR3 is CASSGQREGYNEQFF. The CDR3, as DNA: TGTGCCAGCAGTGGACAGCGGGAGGGTTACAATGAGCAGTTCTTC.

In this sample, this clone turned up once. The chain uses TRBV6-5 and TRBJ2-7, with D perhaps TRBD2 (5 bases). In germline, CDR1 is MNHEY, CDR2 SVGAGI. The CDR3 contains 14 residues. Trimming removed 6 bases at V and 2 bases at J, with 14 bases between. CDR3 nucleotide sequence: TGTGCCAGCAGCCCGAGGGCCCAAACCTACGAGCAGTACTTC. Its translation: CASSPRAQTYEQYF.

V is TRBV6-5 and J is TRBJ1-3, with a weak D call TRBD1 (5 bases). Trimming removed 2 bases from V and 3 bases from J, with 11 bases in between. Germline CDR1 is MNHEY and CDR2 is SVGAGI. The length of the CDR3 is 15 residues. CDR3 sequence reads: CASSYLAGHGNTIYF. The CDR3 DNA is TGTGCCAGCAGTTACCTGGCAGGACATGGAAACACCATATATTTT.